The TCR beta chain described here comes from a study of patients and donors after allogeneic stem cell transplantation. Germline trimming cut 5 bases from V and 6 bases from J; bases unmatched to any gene: 2. This CDR3 has 13 residues. Germline values: CDR1 SGHTA, CDR2 FQGNSA. TCRdb redid the calling of the RT-PCR reads with MiXCR, one entry per CDR3 protein. In the table there are hundreds of thousands of distinct CDR3 sequences, around 15% of which are singletons. The sequenced material came from blood, either unsorted or a sorted T cell fraction (not recorded which). The rearrangement joins TRBV7-2 to TRBJ2-2, with 8 bases fitting TRBD1. This TCR was sampled from a human donor who was either an allogeneic HSCT recipient or a stem cell or donor lymphocyte infusion donor (not recorded which). It is not recorded whose cells these are; they may come from a transplant donor. CDR3 DNA sequence: TGTGCCAGCAGCCCGGACAGGGCCGGGGAGCTGTTTTTT. Translated: CASSPDRAGELFF.